Shown below are 23 T cell receptor beta chains from a single sample sequenced in a study of T cells after yellow fever vaccination. Via MiXCR, TCRdb re-called the 5' RACE reads, giving one row per CDR3 protein. The sample has about 130,000 distinct CDR3 sequences; about 8.2% are singletons. The source was CD8+ T cells sorted from PBMCs, collected on the day of the yellow fever booster vaccination. Receptors were obtained from a man between 18 and 35 years old who received the YFV17D yellow fever vaccine.

The genes are TRBV9 and TRBJ1-1; possibly TRBD1 for D (6 bases). This CDR3 contains 15 residues. The V end was cut by 0 bases, the J end by 1 base, with 10 bases between. Germline-derived CDR1 and CDR2 are SGDLS and YYNGEE. The CDR3: CASSVVGGPNTEAFF. CDR3 sequence (DNA): TGTGCCAGCAGCGTAGTGGGGGGGCCGAACACTGAAGCTTTCTTT.

The chain employs TRBV6-4 and TRBJ2-6; maybe TRBD2 (6 bases). The CDR3 spans 16 residues. The V and J ends lost 2 bases and 1 base respectively, with 9 bases between them. The germline CDR1 and CDR2 sequences are MRHNA and SNTAGT. The CDR3 loop reads CASSDVGGSGANVLTF. CDR3 in DNA: TGTGCCAGCAGTGACGTGGGGGGATCTGGGGCCAACGTCCTGACTTTC.

This chain uses TRBV5-4 with TRBJ2-7, with TRBD2 as a possible D gene (6 bases). The CDR3 spans 12 residues. CDR1 is SGHNT and CDR2 is YYREEE in the germline V gene (reference sequence). Trimming removed 9 bases at V and 2 bases at J, with 12 bases between. CDR3 nucleotide sequence: TGTGCCACTCGCGGGGCCACCTACGAGCAGTACGTC. Translating it yields CATRGATYEQYV.

The chain joins TRBV4-1 to TRBJ2-3; D unresolved. Germline loops: CDR1 MGHRA, CDR2 YSYEKL. V lost 1 base and J lost 11, with 16 bases in between. This CDR3 comprises 14 residues. CDR3 region: CASSQAVTPAKQYF. In DNA form, the CDR3 reads TGCGCCAGCAGCCAAGCGGTGACCCCGGCGAAGCAGTATTTT.

This rearrangement joins TRBV4-1 to TRBJ1-5; D is undetermined. Looked up from germline, CDR1 is MGHRA and CDR2 is YSYEKL. The CDR3 runs to 15 residues. Trimming shortened V by 7 bases and J by 0 bases, and 13 bases separated the two germline ends. This chain's CDR3 is CASKLGSYSNQPQHF. CDR3 bases: TGCGCCAGCAAGTTGGGATCCTATAGCAATCAGCCCCAGCATTTT.

There are a few counts of this clonotype. CDR3 nucleotide sequence: TGTGCCAGCAGTTTATTCCTAGCGGGAGCAGATACGCAGTATTTT. As protein: CASSLFLAGADTQYF. The chain carries TRBV27 and TRBJ2-3, with 10 bases matching TRBD2. The CDR3 runs to 15 residues. Trimming removed 1 base from V and 4 bases from J; junction bases left unmatched: 2. Germline V gene lookup returns CDR1 MNHEY and CDR2 SMNVEV (reference sequence).

This clonotype has only a few counts. This chain uses TRBV27 with TRBJ1-2; D not certain. The CDR3 has 14 amino acids. The V end was cut by 6 bases, the J end by 6 bases, with 17 bases between. The germline CDR1 and CDR2 sequences are MNHEY and SMNVEV (reference sequence). The CDR3 DNA is TGTGCCAGCAGCCCCCTAACTGTCCCCAATGGCTACACCTTC. This encodes CASSPLTVPNGYTF.

The sample holds a few counts of this clonotype. The rearrangement joins TRBV6-2 or TRBV6-3 to TRBJ2-1; TRBD1 agrees at 7 bases. Germline trimming cut 7 bases from V and 4 bases from J; bases unmatched to any gene: 1. Germline loops: CDR1 MNHEY, CDR2 SVGEGT. CDR3 size: 12 residues. The CDR3 DNA is TGTGCCAGCAACAGGGGTTACAATGAGCAGTTCTTC. Its protein product is CASNRGYNEQFF.

This clonotype was observed a few times. The V call is TRBV4-1, the J call TRBJ1-4; a weak D match, TRBD1 (6 bases). From germline, CDR1 is MGHRA and CDR2 YSYEKL. The CDR3 sequence is 16 residues long. The V end lost 3 bases, the J end lost 5 bases, and 16 bases lay between the germline ends. The CDR3, as DNA: TGCGCCAGCAGCCATCCTGCAGGGGCCGGCAATGAAAAACTGTTTTTT. Residues: CASSHPAGAGNEKLFF.

The chain joins TRBV29-1 to TRBJ1-3; D is ambiguous. Trimming removed 0 bases from V and 4 bases from J, with 4 bases in between. The CDR3 runs to 12 residues. Germline V lookup: CDR1 SQVTM, CDR2 ANQGSEA. CDR3 loop: CSVEDQGNTIYF. The CDR3 DNA reads TGCAGCGTTGAAGATCAGGGAAACACCATATATTTT. The full variable domain, in which reference TRBV29-1 and TRBJ1-3 provide the parts outside the CDR3, is SAVISQKPSRDICQRGTSLTIQCQVDSQVTMMFWYRQQPGQSLTLIATANQGSEATYESGFVIDKFPISRPNLTFSTLTVSNMSPEDSSIYLCSVEDQGNTIYFGEGSWLTVV.

CDR3 bases: TGCGCCAGCAGCCAAGATACGGGGCTCGGCACAGATACGCAGTATTTT. This encodes CASSQDTGLGTDTQYF. This chain connects TRBV4-1 to TRBJ2-3; D possibly uses TRBD1 or TRBD2 (5 bases each). Per germline, CDR1 MGHRA and CDR2 YSYEKL. V lost 0 bases to trimming and J lost 1 base, with 11 bases between them. The CDR3 contains 16 residues.

In its sample, this clonotype was seen a few times. The chain links TRBV4-3 to TRBJ2-3; D possibly corresponds to TRBD2 (5 bases). The CDR3 spans 15 residues. The V end lost 5 bases, the J end lost 2 bases, and 14 bases lay between the germline ends. Germline V lookup: CDR1 LGHNA, CDR2 YSLEER. The CDR3 loop reads CASSKAEQFTDTQYF. The DNA of the CDR3 is TGCGCCAGCAGCAAAGCGGAACAGTTCACAGATACGCAGTATTTT.

The sample holds many counts of this clonotype. This chain links TRBV21-1 with TRBJ2-7; whether TRBD2, the table's D call, matches the DNA was not checked. TRBV21-1 is a documented pseudogene. This CDR3 has 13 residues. The chain's CDR3 is CASSWGPAYEQYV. CDR3 in DNA: TGTGCCAGCAGCTGGGGCCCCGCCTACGAGCAGTACGTC.

The genes are TRBV9 and TRBJ2-3; 8 nucleotides match TRBD2. The CDR3 has 16 amino acids. Per germline, CDR1 SGDLS and CDR2 YYNGEE. V lost 1 base and J lost 4; bases outside the gene matches: 8. Written as DNA, the CDR3 is TGTGCCAGCAGCGTAACACGGGGGGGCCTTGCAGATACGCAGTATTTT. It specifies CASSVTRGGLADTQYF.

In this sample, this clonotype turned up a few times. This sequence joins TRBV4-3 and TRBJ2-1; 7 bases are shared with TRBD2. The CDR3 spans 13 residues. Germline lookup yields CDR1 LGHNA and CDR2 YSLEER. The J segment lost 8 bases and the V segment lost 4 bases, leaving 5 bases of the junction unmatched. The CDR3 sequence is CASSRGGPDEQFF. The CDR3 nucleotides read TGCGCCAGCAGCCGGGGGGGACCCGATGAGCAGTTCTTC.

CDR3 DNA sequence: TGCGCCAGCAGCTTTGGCACAGGGCTCTACGAGCAGTACGTC. Translated: CASSFGTGLYEQYV. This sequence joins TRBV5-1 and TRBJ2-7; possibly TRBD1 for D (6 bases). Per the germline V gene, CDR1 is SGHRS and CDR2 is YFSETQ. The germline V and J ends were trimmed by 2 bases and 3 bases, with 12 bases remaining between them. This CDR3 has 14 amino acids.

This clonotype occurred many times. The DNA of the CDR3 is TGTGCCAGCAGCCAAGCCGTAGCGGGGGGGCCCAACGAGCAGTACTTC. It yields the protein CASSQAVAGGPNEQYF. This sequence joins TRBV4-2 and TRBJ2-7; 11 nucleotides line up with TRBD2. The V gene end was trimmed by 1 base and the J gene end by 5 bases; junction bases not matched to a gene: 7. This CDR3 has 16 amino acids. CDR1 LGHNA and CDR2 YNFKEQ come from the germline V gene.

The V and J genes are TRBV29-1 and TRBJ2-7; the match to TRBD2 covers 10 bases. The CDR3 covers 13 residues. CDR1 is SQVTM and CDR2 is ANQGSEA in the germline V gene. V gave up 6 bases and J gave up 6 bases; unmatched junction bases: 8. Written as DNA, the CDR3 is TGCAGCGTCCTCGTTAGCGGGGGGTTCGAGCAGTACGTC. Protein: CSVLVSGGFEQYV.

The rearrangement uses TRBV4-1 and TRBJ1-6, with a possible D match to TRBD1 (6 bases). Germline V CDR1 and CDR2: MGHRA, YSYEKL. The CDR3 covers 16 residues. V was trimmed by 6 bases and J by 4 bases, leaving 16 bases between them. CDR3 residues: CASSDIGGTYNSPLHF. The CDR3 coding sequence is TGCGCCAGCAGTGATATAGGGGGAACGTATAATTCACCCCTCCACTTT.

J is TRBJ2-7 and V is TRBV23-1; D remains unclear. TRBV23-1 is flagged as an ORF with uncertain function. The CDR3 runs 16 residues. V was pared by 2 bases and J by 0 bases, with 14 bases between. CDR3 residues: CASSQKVAELSYEQYF. Here the CDR3 DNA reads TGCGCCAGCAGTCAAAAGGTGGCAGAACTCTCCTACGAGCAGTACTTC.

This clonotype was recorded a few times. V usage is TRBV6-5 and J usage is TRBJ2-1, with a weak D call TRBD2 (6 bases). V dropped 6 bases and J dropped 8 bases, with 20 bases sitting between them. CDR1 is MNHEY, CDR2 SVGAGI, per germline. This CDR3 has 15 residues. DNA of the CDR3: TGTGCCAGCAGCCGACGACTGGGCGGGGACGATGAGCAGTTCTTC. Translating gives CASSRRLGGDDEQFF.

The chain links TRBV7-2 to TRBJ2-1; a possible D gene is TRBD2 (5 bases). The V and J ends lost 6 bases and 5 bases respectively, with 17 bases between them. Germline CDR1 reads SGHTA; CDR2 reads FQGNSA. This CDR3 spans 15 amino acids. CDR3 DNA sequence: TGTGCCAGCAGGGGCGGCGGGCGGCTTAACAATGAGCAGTTCTTC. Its translation is CASRGGGRLNNEQFF.

This clonotype was detected a few times. V and J are TRBV5-1 and TRBJ2-7; 7 nucleotides match TRBD1. Germline V lookup: CDR1 SGHRS, CDR2 YFSETQ. The V segment lost 4 bases and the J segment 1 base; nucleotides outside the gene matches: 8. This CDR3 spans 15 amino acids. CDR3 in amino acids: CASSDRDSVSYEQYF. Written as DNA, the CDR3 is TGCGCCAGCAGCGACAGGGATTCGGTTTCCTACGAGCAGTACTTC.